This section outlines one TCR beta chain sequence together with its context. PCR was performed using 60 Vbeta and 13 Jbeta primers. The assay was immunoSEQ multiplex PCR, and TCRdb's table has in-frame clones only and misses some. The data contain about 150,000 clones, about two thirds of them singletons. In germline, CDR1 is DFQATT, CDR2 SNEGSKA (reference sequence). The V end lost 5 bases, the J end lost 4 bases, and 8 bases lay between the germline ends. This CDR3 contains 11 residues. This sample was included in a study of cytomegalovirus exposure and HLA in healthy donors. The sequence derives from a woman between 18 and 30 years old in good health and CMV-seronegative. This sequence joins TRBV20-1 and TRBJ2-5; TRBD1 might be the D (6 bases). Source material: PBMCs. CDR3 DNA sequence: TGCAGTGCTCCCAGGGGAGAGACCCAGTACTTC. Encoded protein: CSAPRGETQYF.